These 9 T cell receptor beta chains came from one sample sequenced in a study of cytomegalovirus exposure and HLA in healthy donors. It was with 60 Vbeta and 13 Jbeta primers that the PCR ran. Measured with immunoSEQ multiplex PCR; TCRdb has only the in-frame clones, and not every one. The sample consists of about 120,000 clones, around 75% of them appearing once. The source material was PBMCs. The receptors shown here come from a woman between 18 and 30 years old in good health and CMV-seronegative.

The rearrangement links TRBV9 to TRBJ2-5; tentatively, D is TRBD2 (6 bases). This CDR3 comprises 14 residues. Trimming shortened V by 2 bases and J by 5 bases, and 13 bases separated the two germline ends. CDR1 and CDR2 (germline): SGDLS, YYNGEE. CDR3 sequence reads: CASSVDSGGETQYF. CDR3 DNA sequence: TGTGCCAGCAGCGTGGATAGCGGAGGGGAGACCCAGTACTTC.

This clone was counted a few times. This chain joins TRBV10-3 and TRBJ1-4, with 8 bases aligning to TRBD1. The CDR3 covers 14 residues. V shed 3 bases and J 10 bases; nucleotides not matched to a gene: 7. Germline loops: CDR1 ENHRY, CDR2 SYGVKD. The CDR3 is CAISDRTGMGKLFF. The CDR3 DNA is TGTGCCATCAGTGACCGGACAGGGATGGGAAAACTGTTTTTT.

The chain recombines TRBV5-1 with TRBJ1-1; the D gene is possibly TRBD1 (6 bases). V was clipped by 1 base and J by 6 bases, with 16 bases between them. The germline V gene has CDR1 SGHRS and CDR2 YFSETQ. CDR3 length equals 15 residues. The CDR3 loop is CASSLWRSDSSEAFF. Written as DNA, the CDR3 is TGCGCCAGCAGCTTGTGGCGATCGGACAGCTCTGAAGCTTTCTTT.

This chain joins TRBV6-5 and TRBJ2-6; maybe TRBD1 (5 bases). The V gene's germline CDR1 is MNHEY and CDR2 SVGAGI. CDR3 size: 16 residues. Trimming removed 1 base from V and 2 bases from J, with 9 bases in between. DNA for the CDR3: TGTGCCAGCAGTTACTTCCAGGGAACTGGGGCCAACGTCCTGACTTTC. Protein sequence: CASSYFQGTGANVLTF.

This CDR3 reads CSVELALAGHQETQYF. CDR3 coding DNA: TGCAGCGTTGAGCTGGCGCTAGCGGGTCACCAAGAGACCCAGTACTTC. The chain uses TRBV29-1 and TRBJ2-5; 8 positions agree with TRBD2. This CDR3 spans 16 amino acids. Germline V gene data show CDR1 as SQVTM and CDR2 as ANQGSEA. J was trimmed by 0 bases and V by 3 bases; bases with no gene match: 9.

CDR3 sequence (DNA): TGTGCCAGCAGCCCTGAGGGGGGGAACTATGGCTACACCTTC. Translated, it gives CASSPEGGNYGYTF. This chain connects TRBV5-8 to TRBJ1-2; possibly TRBD1 for D (6 bases). V lost 4 bases and J 2 bases, leaving 12 bases between the germline ends. The CDR3 extends over 14 amino acids. The germline V gene has CDR1 SGHTS and CDR2 YDEGEE.

V and J are TRBV7-9 and TRBJ1-2, with 7 nucleotides matching TRBD1. The V gene's germline CDR1 is SEHNR and CDR2 FQNEAQ (reference sequence). CDR3 size: 14 residues. V trimming: 5 bases; J trimming: 6 bases; junction bases outside the gene matches: 9. CDR3 bases: TGTGCCAGCAGCGAACAGGGGATTGGGGATGGCTACACCTTC. Its translation: CASSEQGIGDGYTF.

The rearrangement uses TRBV4-2 and TRBJ2-7; D is perhaps TRBD2 (7 bases). Between the trimmed V and J ends, which lost 0 bases and 6 bases, there was a span of 24 bases. CDR1 is LGHNA, CDR2 YNFKEQ, per germline. The CDR3 contains 18 residues. CDR3 sequence (DNA): TGTGCCAGCAGCCAAGATCCTCTGAGTGGGGGGGCTATTGGCGAGCAGTACTTC. Translating gives CASSQDPLSGGAIGEQYF.

This chain joins TRBV10-3 and TRBJ1-1; weak D call: TRBD1 (5 bases). This CDR3 is built from 14 residues. Trimming took off 4 bases at V and 2 bases at J, with 11 bases between the two ends. Germline CDR1 and CDR2: ENHRY and SYGVKD. CDR3: CAISAVTANTEAFF. CDR3 nucleotide sequence: TGTGCCATCAGTGCGGTGACAGCTAACACTGAAGCTTTCTTT.